A selection of T cell receptor beta chains follows, all from one sample in a study of T cells in Graves' hyperthyroidism and ophthalmopathy. Each CDR3 protein gets one entry after TCRdb re-called the multiplex PCR reads with MiXCR. The sample carries around 400,000 distinct CDR3 sequences, approximately 16% recorded once. The material sequenced was blood. Source of these receptors: a woman aged 55-70 years with Graves' ophthalmopathy. Each CDR3 is given with its conserved first and last residue. Clone sizes are given selectively: once, few, many, or a class where the clone is expanded.

size	V	length	J	CDR3
many	TRBV6-1	16	TRBJ2-3	CASRYAGTLSTDTQYF
many	TRBV28	16	TRBJ1-2	CASSLLVSNSNYGYTF
few	TRBV19	12	TRBJ1-2	CASSLGREGYTF
many	TRBV12-3/TRBV12-4	14	TRBJ2-3	CASSFRPNTDTQYF
NA	TRBV7-9	15	TRBJ2-1	CASSQDFLAGNEQFF
NA	TRBV12-3/TRBV12-4	14	TRBJ2-3	CASSPTSGREAQYF
few	TRBV6-2/TRBV6-3	16	TRBJ2-3	CASSDGRAGKTDTQYF
many	TRBV6-2/TRBV6-3	15	TRBJ1-5	CASSYKLYSNQPQHF
few	TRBV27	15	TRBJ2-7	CASSLRDRGNYEQYF
NA	TRBV20-1	13	TRBJ2-5	CSARDPEGETQYF
few	TRBV3-1	13	TRBJ2-7	CASSHRGLYEQYF
few	TRBV20-1	14	TRBJ2-7	CSAPTSGAAGEQYF